This is a list of T cell receptor beta chains from one sample in a study of long-term antiretroviral therapy in people with HIV. Clones were read by immunoSEQ multiplex PCR, and TCRdb kept only the in-frame ones, dropping some. The sample records 19,000 or so clones, more than 80% being singletons. The sample consisted of unsorted PBMCs, taken 0.2 years after starting antiretroviral therapy. The receptors come from a woman aged 40 to 50 with HIV. The CDR3 runs from the conserved cysteine through the conserved F or W. D genes are given only for firm matches. Rows may omit the clone size; those that give it use once, few, many or a size class.

D	V	size	J	CDR3	DNA
TRBD2	TRBV7-6	-	TRBJ2-3	CASSLGPAGGTDTQYF	TGTGCCAGCAGCTTAGGCCCAGCGGGAGGCACAGATACGCAGTATTTT
TRBD1	TRBV18	-	TRBJ2-1	CASSPNAGQGNEQFF	TGTGCCAGCTCACCAAACGCCGGACAGGGCAATGAGCAGTTCTTC
-	TRBV6-5	-	TRBJ2-5	CASSYGEQETQYF	TGTGCCAGCAGTTACGGAGAGCAAGAGACCCAGTACTTC
TRBD1	TRBV10-2	-	TRBJ2-7	CASSPLTGLNEQYF	TGCGCCAGCAGTCCCTTGACAGGGTTGAACGAGCAGTACTTC
-	TRBV6-1	-	TRBJ1-6	CASFSGPNNSPLHF	TGTGCCAGCTTTTCCGGGCCCAATAATTCACCCCTCCACTTT
-	TRBV4-1	-	TRBJ1-1	CASSQVQNTEAFF	TGCGCCAGCAGCCAAGTTCAGAACACTGAAGCTTTCTTT
TRBD1	TRBV7-9	few	TRBJ1-5	CASSFWTGANQPQHF	TGTGCCAGCAGCTTTTGGACAGGGGCCAATCAGCCCCAGCATTTT
-	TRBV7-9	once	TRBJ2-1	CASGEGYNEQFF	TGTGCCAGCGGGGAAGGGTACAATGAGCAGTTCTTC
-	TRBV7-9	-	TRBJ2-5	CASSPRTSQETQYF	TGTGCCAGCAGCCCCCGGACAAGCCAAGAGACCCAGTACTTC
TRBD2	TRBV5-1	-	TRBJ2-5	CASRWTSGQETQYF	TGCGCCAGCAGATGGACTAGCGGCCAAGAGACCCAGTACTTC
-	TRBV11-2	-	TRBJ1-1	CASSTGPGGGTEAFF	TGTGCCAGCAGCACGGGTCCGGGAGGGGGCACTGAAGCTTTCTTT
-	TRBV7-6	-	TRBJ1-1	CASSLPPRLGLNTEAFF	TGTGCCAGCAGCTTACCCCCCAGACTGGGACTGAACACTGAAGCTTTCTTT
-	TRBV27	-	TRBJ1-2	CASSPDRYYGYTF	TGTGCCAGCAGTCCGGACAGATACTATGGCTACACCTTC